This T cell receptor (beta chain) was recorded in a study of blood T cell repertoires in COVID-19. Original handling: The authors estimated nucleated cell counts from reference gene primer amplification. Generated by immunoSEQ multiplex PCR, the TCRdb table keeps only in-frame clones and is missing some. The V and J calls and clone size come from that table; D and trimming were worked out from the DNA. The repertoire holds 200,000 to 300,000 clones, with 81% as singletons. Trimming removed 0 bases at V and 4 bases at J, with 5 bases between. Germline V gene data show CDR1 as SGHRS and CDR2 as YFSETQ. The CDR3 contains 14 residues.

The rearrangement uses TRBV5-1 and TRBJ2-6; D perhaps matches TRBD2 (5 bases). Sequenced: peripheral blood. This TCR came from a woman older than 75 with acute or convalescent COVID-19. The CDR3 is CASSLVAGANVLTF. The CDR3 DNA sequence: TGCGCCAGCAGCTTGGTAGCGGGGGCCAACGTCCTGACTTTC. The full variable domain, in which reference TRBV5-1 and TRBJ2-6 provide the parts outside the CDR3, is KAGVTQTPRYLIKTRGQQVTLSCSPISGHRSVSWYQQTPGQGLQFLFEYFSETQRNKGNFPGRFSGRQFSNSRSEMNVSTLELGDSALYLCASSLVAGANVLTFGAGSRLTVL.